This TCR beta chain derives from a study of CD8+ T cells in alopecia areata. This CDR3 comprises 17 residues. The V gene's germline CDR1 is SGHTA and CDR2 FQGTGA. The V gene lost 0 bases and the J gene lost 4 bases, with 13 bases spanning the gap. Findings and caveats of the study: Researchers reported that TCR sharing among patients proved less clear than in mice, possibly HLA-linked.

RNA was isolated and reverse transcribed to cDNA, the sequencing template. Sequenced by immunoSEQ multiplex PCR; TCRdb stores in-frame clones only, minus some. The table lists some 240,000 clones, around 62% of them singletons. The sample holds many counts of this clone. Its antigen is as yet unknown. The rearrangement joins TRBV7-3 to TRBJ2-6; TRBD1 is a possible D gene (5 bases). This TCR was recovered from a human donor with alopecia areata. Here the sequenced sample was CD4+ T cells sorted from blood, taken at week 0. CDR3 nucleotide sequence: TGTGCCAGCAGCTTAACGGGTGGGGCGGCCGGGGCCAACGTCCTGACTTTC. Protein product: CASSLTGGAAGANVLTF.